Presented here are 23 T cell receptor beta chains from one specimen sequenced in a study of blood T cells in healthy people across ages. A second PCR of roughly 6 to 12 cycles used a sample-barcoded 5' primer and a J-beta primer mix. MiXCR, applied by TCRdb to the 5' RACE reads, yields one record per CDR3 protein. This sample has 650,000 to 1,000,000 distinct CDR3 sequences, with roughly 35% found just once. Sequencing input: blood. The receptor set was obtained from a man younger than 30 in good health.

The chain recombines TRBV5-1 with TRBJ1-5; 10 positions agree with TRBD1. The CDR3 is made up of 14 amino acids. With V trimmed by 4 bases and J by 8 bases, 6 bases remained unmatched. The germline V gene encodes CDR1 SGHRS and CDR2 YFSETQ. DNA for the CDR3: TGCGCCAGCAGCCCGACAGGGGGCGTAGAGCCCCAGCATTTT. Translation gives CASSPTGGVEPQHF.

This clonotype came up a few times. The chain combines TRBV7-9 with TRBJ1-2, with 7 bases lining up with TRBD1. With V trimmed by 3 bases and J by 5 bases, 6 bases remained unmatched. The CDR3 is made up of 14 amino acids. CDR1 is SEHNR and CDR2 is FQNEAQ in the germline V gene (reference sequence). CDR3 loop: CASSLVGQAYGYTF. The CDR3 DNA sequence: TGTGCCAGCAGCTTGGTAGGACAGGCTTATGGCTACACCTTC.

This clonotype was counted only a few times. The DNA for the CDR3 is TGTGCCAGCAGCGTTAGGAGACTAGCGGGGGGCGCAAGCTCCTACGAGCAGTACTTC. Its translation is CASSVRRLAGGASSYEQYF. J is TRBJ2-7 and V is TRBV9; 13 nucleotides match TRBD2. The V and J ends lost 2 bases and 0 bases, in that order; junction bases with no gene match: 11. The V gene's germline CDR1 is SGDLS and CDR2 YYNGEE. This CDR3 spans 19 amino acids.

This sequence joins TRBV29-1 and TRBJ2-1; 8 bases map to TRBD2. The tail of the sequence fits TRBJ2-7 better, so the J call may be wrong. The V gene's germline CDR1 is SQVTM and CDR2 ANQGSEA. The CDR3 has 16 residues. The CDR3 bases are TGCAGCGTTGAGGGTCTGAGCGGGGGTTCCTACAATGAGCAGTACTTC. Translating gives CSVEGLSGGSYNEQYF.

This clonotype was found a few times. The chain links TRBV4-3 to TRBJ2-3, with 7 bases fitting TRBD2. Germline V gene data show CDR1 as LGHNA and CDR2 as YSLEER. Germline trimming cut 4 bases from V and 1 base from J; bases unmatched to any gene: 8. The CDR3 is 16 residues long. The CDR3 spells CASSLATSLGTDTQYF. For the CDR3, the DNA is TGCGCCAGCAGCCTCGCGACTAGCTTAGGCACAGATACGCAGTATTTT.

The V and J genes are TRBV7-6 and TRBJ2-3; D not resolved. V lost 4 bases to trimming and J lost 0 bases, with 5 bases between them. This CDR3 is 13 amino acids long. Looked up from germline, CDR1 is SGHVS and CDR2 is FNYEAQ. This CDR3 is CASSCTSTDTQYF. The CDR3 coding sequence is TGTGCCAGCAGCTGCACGAGCACAGATACGCAGTATTTT.

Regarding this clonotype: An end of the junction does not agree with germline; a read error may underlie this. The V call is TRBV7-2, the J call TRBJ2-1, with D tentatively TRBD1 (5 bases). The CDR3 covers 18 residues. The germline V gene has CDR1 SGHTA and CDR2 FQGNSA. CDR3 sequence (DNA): TGTGCCAGCAGCTTAGCGCATGGGTCGAAGCAGGGTTTGAATGAGCCGTTCTTC. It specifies CASSLAHGSKQGLNEPFF.

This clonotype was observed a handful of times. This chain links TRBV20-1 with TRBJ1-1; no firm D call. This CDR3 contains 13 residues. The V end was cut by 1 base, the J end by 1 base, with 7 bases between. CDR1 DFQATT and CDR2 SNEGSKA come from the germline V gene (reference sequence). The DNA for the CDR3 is TGCAGTGCTAGAGCATGGACGAACACTGAAGCTTTCTTT. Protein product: CSARAWTNTEAFF.

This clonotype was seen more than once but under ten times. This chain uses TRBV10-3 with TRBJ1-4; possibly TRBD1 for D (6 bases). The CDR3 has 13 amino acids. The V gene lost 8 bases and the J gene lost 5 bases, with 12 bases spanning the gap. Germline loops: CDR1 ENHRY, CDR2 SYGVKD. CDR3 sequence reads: CAISEGENEKLFF. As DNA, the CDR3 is TGTGCCATCTCCGAGGGGGAAAATGAAAAACTGTTTTTT.

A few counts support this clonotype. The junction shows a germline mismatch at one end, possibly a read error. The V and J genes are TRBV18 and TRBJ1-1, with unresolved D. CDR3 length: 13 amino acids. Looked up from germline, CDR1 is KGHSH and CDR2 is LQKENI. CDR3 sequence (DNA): TGTGCCAGCGCACCACAAAAGAACACTGAAGCTTTCTTT. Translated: CASAPQKNTEAFF.

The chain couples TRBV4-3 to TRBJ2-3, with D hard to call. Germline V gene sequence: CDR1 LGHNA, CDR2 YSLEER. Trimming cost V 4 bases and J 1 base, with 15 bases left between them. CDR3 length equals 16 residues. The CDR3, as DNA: TGCGCCAGCAGCCTAGGCCGACAATGGGGCACAGATACGCAGTATTTT. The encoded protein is CASSLGRQWGTDTQYF.

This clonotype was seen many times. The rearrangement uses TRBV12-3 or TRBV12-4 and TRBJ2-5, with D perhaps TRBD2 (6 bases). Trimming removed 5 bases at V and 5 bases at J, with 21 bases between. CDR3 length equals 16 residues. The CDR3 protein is CASSPTGLGKRETQYF. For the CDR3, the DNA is TGTGCCAGCAGTCCGACGGGACTGGGAAAACGCGAGACCCAGTACTTC.

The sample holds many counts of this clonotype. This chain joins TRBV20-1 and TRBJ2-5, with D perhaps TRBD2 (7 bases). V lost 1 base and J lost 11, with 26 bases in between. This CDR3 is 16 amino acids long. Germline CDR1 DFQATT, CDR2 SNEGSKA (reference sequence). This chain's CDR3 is CSARASGRGSYNEQYF. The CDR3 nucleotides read TGCAGTGCTAGAGCCAGTGGGAGGGGGAGTTACAATGAGCAGTACTTC.

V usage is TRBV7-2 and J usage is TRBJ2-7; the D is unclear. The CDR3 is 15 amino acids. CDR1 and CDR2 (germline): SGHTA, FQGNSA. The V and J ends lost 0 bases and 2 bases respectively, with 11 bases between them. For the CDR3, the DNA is TGTGCCAGCAGCTTAGCGGGCGCCGTCCCCTACGAGCAGTACTTC. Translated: CASSLAGAVPYEQYF.

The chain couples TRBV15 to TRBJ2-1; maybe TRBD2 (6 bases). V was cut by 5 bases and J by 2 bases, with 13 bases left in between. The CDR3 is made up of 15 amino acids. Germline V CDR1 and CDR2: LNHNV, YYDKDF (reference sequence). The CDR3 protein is CATSADSGAYNEQFF. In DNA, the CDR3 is TGTGCCACCAGCGCGGATTCGGGAGCCTACAATGAGCAGTTCTTC. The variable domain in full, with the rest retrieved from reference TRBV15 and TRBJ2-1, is DAMVIQNPRYQVTQFGKPVTLSCSQTLNHNVMYWYQQKSSQAPKLLFHYYDKDFNNEADTPDNFQSRRPNTSFCFLDIRSPGLGDTAMYLCATSADSGAYNEQFFGPGTRLTVL.

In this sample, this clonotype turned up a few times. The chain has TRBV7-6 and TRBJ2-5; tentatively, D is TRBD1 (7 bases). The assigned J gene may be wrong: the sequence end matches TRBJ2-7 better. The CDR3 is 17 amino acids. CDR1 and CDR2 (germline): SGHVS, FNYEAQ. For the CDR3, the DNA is TGTGCCAGCAGCCAGGGGGTGACGGGGACTCATTCAGACGAGCAGTACTTC. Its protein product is CASSQGVTGTHSDEQYF.

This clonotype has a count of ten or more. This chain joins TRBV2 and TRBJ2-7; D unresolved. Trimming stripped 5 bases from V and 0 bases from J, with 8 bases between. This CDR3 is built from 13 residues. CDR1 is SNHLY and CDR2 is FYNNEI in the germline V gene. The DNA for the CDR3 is TGTGCCAGCAGTCCCCAGATCTCCTACGAGCAGTACTTC. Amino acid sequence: CASSPQISYEQYF.

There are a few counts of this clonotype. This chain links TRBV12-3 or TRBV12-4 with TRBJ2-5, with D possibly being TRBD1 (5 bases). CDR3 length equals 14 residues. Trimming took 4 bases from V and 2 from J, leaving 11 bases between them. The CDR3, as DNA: TGTGCCAGCAGTTCAGCAGGGAAACAAGAGACCCAGTACTTC. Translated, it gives CASSSAGKQETQYF.

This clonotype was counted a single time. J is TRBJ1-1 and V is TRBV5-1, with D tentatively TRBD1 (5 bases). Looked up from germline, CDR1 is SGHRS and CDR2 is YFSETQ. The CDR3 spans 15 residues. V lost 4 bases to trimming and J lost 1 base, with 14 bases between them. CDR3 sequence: CASSIGGRGNTEAFF. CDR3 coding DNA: TGCGCCAGCAGCATCGGGGGACGGGGGAACACTGAAGCTTTCTTT.

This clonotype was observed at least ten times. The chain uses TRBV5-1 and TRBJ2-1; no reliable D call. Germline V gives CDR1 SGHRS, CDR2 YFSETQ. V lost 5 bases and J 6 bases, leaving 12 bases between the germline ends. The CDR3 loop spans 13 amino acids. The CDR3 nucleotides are TGCGCCAGCAGTTTGACGGTCGGCAATGAGCAGTTCTTC. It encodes CASSLTVGNEQFF.

CDR3 DNA: TGTGCCAGCAGTTTATCCCCGGCGGTACCTGAAGCTTTCTTT. Its translation is CASSLSPAVPEAFF. The rearrangement uses TRBV12-3 or TRBV12-4 and TRBJ1-1; D is ambiguous. Trimming removed 2 bases at V and 6 bases at J, with 13 bases between. The CDR3 covers 14 residues.

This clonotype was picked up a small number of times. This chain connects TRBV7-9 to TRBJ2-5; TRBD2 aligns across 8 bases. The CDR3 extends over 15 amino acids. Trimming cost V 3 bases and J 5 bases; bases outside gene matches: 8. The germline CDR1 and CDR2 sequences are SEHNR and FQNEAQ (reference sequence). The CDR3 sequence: CASSFGTSKDETQYF. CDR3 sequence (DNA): TGTGCCAGCAGCTTCGGGACTAGTAAAGATGAGACCCAGTACTTC.

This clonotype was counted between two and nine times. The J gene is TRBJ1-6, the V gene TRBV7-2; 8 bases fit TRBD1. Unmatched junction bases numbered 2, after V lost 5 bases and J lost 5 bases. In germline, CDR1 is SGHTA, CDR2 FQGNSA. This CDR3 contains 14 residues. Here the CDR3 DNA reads TGTGCCAGCAGCCAGACAGGGGATAATTCACCCCTCCACTTT. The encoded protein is CASSQTGDNSPLHF.